A single sample gave rise to the 23 T cell receptor beta chains below, sequenced in a study of T cell responses to AZD1222 COVID-19 vaccine. The method was immunoSEQ multiplex PCR; TCRdb's version includes in-frame clones alone and lacks a portion of them. In the table there are under 100,000 clones, around 90% of which are singletons. Source: peripheral blood, taken on day 0 of MenACWY control vaccination. The receptors originated from an adult in good health.

The rearrangement joins TRBV7-2 to TRBJ1-5; weak D call: TRBD1 (6 bases). Germline-derived CDR1 and CDR2 are SGHTA and FQGNSA. This CDR3 region has 12 residues. V gave up 5 bases and J gave up 9 bases, with 11 bases separating them. The CDR3 loop is CASSKDRRPQHF. In DNA form, the CDR3 reads TGTGCCAGCAGCAAGGACAGAAGGCCCCAGCATTTT. Full variable domain (missing parts from reference TRBV7-2 and TRBJ1-5): GAGVSQSPSNKVTEKGKDVELRCDPISGHTALYWYRQSLGQGLEFLIYFQGNSAPDKSGLPSDRFSAERTGGSVSTLTIQRTQQEDSAVYLCASSKDRRPQHFGDGTRLSIL.

This chain links TRBV2 with TRBJ2-7, with 7 bases aligning to TRBD2. Per the germline V gene, CDR1 is SNHLY and CDR2 is FYNNEI. The CDR3 has 12 amino acids. Germline trimming cut 7 bases from V and 7 bases from J; bases unmatched to any gene: 7. The CDR3 reads CASNLGRGEQYF. CDR3 nucleotides: TGTGCCAGCAATCTAGGGCGGGGGGAGCAGTACTTC.

This chain connects TRBV30 to TRBJ2-1; D unclear. In germline, CDR1 is GTSNPN, CDR2 SVGIG (reference sequence). V lost 2 bases and J lost 9, with 17 bases in between. This CDR3 has 14 amino acids. CDR3 sequence reads: CAWSSIPRSGEQFF. CDR3 bases: TGTGCCTGGAGTTCAATCCCTAGATCTGGTGAGCAGTTCTTC.

The J gene is TRBJ2-3, the V gene TRBV29-1, with D tentatively TRBD2 (5 bases). CDR3 size: 15 residues. V was shortened by 1 base and J by 3 bases, with 14 bases between the two germline ends. CDR1 is SQVTM, CDR2 ANQGSEA, per germline. CDR3 residues: CSVEGPSDSTDTQYF. CDR3 in DNA: TGCAGCGTTGAAGGACCATCGGACTCAACAGATACGCAGTATTTT.

The V gene is TRBV27, the J gene TRBJ1-5, with D possibly matching TRBD1 (5 bases). V was cut by 2 bases and J by 2 bases, with 13 bases left in between. The CDR3 covers 16 residues. CDR1 MNHEY and CDR2 SMNVEV come from the germline V gene (reference sequence). CDR3 sequence reads: CASSLRGGPGNQPQHF. The CDR3 region has the DNA TGTGCCAGCAGTTTACGGGGGGGACCTGGCAATCAGCCCCAGCATTTT.

The gene calls are TRBV18 and TRBJ1-1; 7 bases line up with TRBD1. J lost 4 bases, V lost 5 bases, and 10 bases had no gene match. The length of the CDR3 is 15 residues. Germline V lookup: CDR1 KGHSH, CDR2 LQKENI. Written as DNA, the CDR3 is TGTGCCAGCTCAGCGCACAGGGGTGGCGGCACTGAAGCTTTCTTT. Translation gives CASSAHRGGGTEAFF.

This clone was detected once. The rearrangement links TRBV7-9 to TRBJ2-7; D is perhaps TRBD1 (5 bases). The CDR3 extends over 14 amino acids. Germline V gene data show CDR1 as SEHNR and CDR2 as FQNEAQ (reference sequence). Trimming shortened V by 7 bases and J by 7 bases, and 20 bases separated the two germline ends. The CDR3 coding sequence is TGTGCCAGCAACCCAGACAGAGATCCTACGGAGCAGTACTTC. Protein sequence: CASNPDRDPTEQYF.

With respect to this clone: Distinct nucleotide sequences in the sample also encode this CDR3. V and J are TRBV3-1 (or the pseudogene TRBV3-2) and TRBJ2-3, with a tentative D call TRBD1 (5 bases). Germline V gives CDR1 LGHDT, CDR2 YNNKEL (reference sequence). CDR3 length: 15 residues. V lost 1 base and J lost 0, with 8 bases in between. CDR3 in amino acids: CASSQGGPSTDTQYF. The CDR3 DNA reads TGTGCCAGCAGCCAAGGGGGCCCTAGCACAGATACGCAGTATTTT.

The chain uses TRBV3-1 (or the pseudogene TRBV3-2) and TRBJ1-5; weak D call: TRBD1 (6 bases). CDR3 length equals 15 residues. V shed 4 bases and J shed 6 bases, with 16 bases lying between them. Germline V lookup: CDR1 LGHDT, CDR2 YNNKEL (reference sequence). CDR3 sequence: CASSPGHEVGQPQHF. Here the CDR3 DNA reads TGTGCCAGCAGCCCGGGACACGAAGTAGGTCAGCCCCAGCATTTT.

This clone was observed a handful of times. The chain is built from TRBV19 and TRBJ1-5, with a tentative D call TRBD1 (6 bases). This CDR3 is 15 amino acids long. CDR1 and CDR2 from the germline V gene are LNHDA and SQIVND (reference sequence). V was pared by 5 bases and J by 1 base, with 12 bases between. The CDR3 spells CASSPQGLSNQPQHF. The CDR3 nucleotides read TGTGCCAGTAGTCCACAGGGTCTGAGCAATCAGCCCCAGCATTTT.

This clone came up once. This chain links TRBV24-1 with TRBJ2-2, with D perhaps matching TRBD1 (6 bases). The V gene's germline CDR1 is KGHDR and CDR2 SFDVKD. V was clipped by 4 bases and J by 5 bases, with 10 bases between them. The length of the CDR3 is 14 residues. Here the CDR3 reads CATSDYRDTGELFF. In nucleotides, the CDR3 is TGTGCCACCAGTGACTACAGGGATACCGGGGAGCTGTTTTTT.

The chain links TRBV28 to TRBJ2-1; 7 nucleotides agree with TRBD2. V lost 7 bases to trimming and J lost 10 bases; unmatched junction nucleotides: 16. Germline V CDR1 and CDR2: MDHEN, SYDVKM. The CDR3 consists of 15 residues. In DNA form, the CDR3 reads TGTGCCAGCACCCCGCTCAAACTAGCGCTGAGCGAGCAGTTCTTC. This codes for CASTPLKLALSEQFF. Full variable domain (missing parts from reference TRBV28 and TRBJ2-1): DVKVTQSSRYLVKRTGEKVFLECVQDMDHENMFWYRQDPGLGLRLIYFSYDVKMKEKGDIPEGYSVSREKKERFSLILESASTNQTSMYLCASTPLKLALSEQFFGPGTRLTVL.

The chain joins TRBV7-9 to TRBJ2-3; D perhaps matches TRBD1 (5 bases). The V and J ends lost 5 bases and 6 bases respectively, with 15 bases between them. The CDR3 spans 14 residues. Germline CDR1 and CDR2: SEHNR and FQNEAQ (reference sequence). For the CDR3, the DNA is TGTGCCAGCAGCCGAGATCGAGGACATGATACGCAGTATTTT. Residues: CASSRDRGHDTQYF.

The rearrangement joins TRBV2 to TRBJ2-5; 7 bases fit TRBD2. Looked up from germline, CDR1 is SNHLY and CDR2 is FYNNEI. CDR3 length: 12 amino acids. The V and J ends lost 11 bases and 5 bases, in that order; junction bases with no gene match: 8. This CDR3 reads CAGGGGSETQYF. In nucleotides, the CDR3 is TGTGCCGGGGGTGGCGGGAGTGAGACCCAGTACTTC.

The chain carries TRBV7-2 and TRBJ1-6; D is unresolved. Germline loops: CDR1 SGHTA, CDR2 FQGNSA. This CDR3 contains 12 residues. The V and J ends lost 2 bases and 14 bases respectively, with 10 bases between them. CDR3 in amino acids: CASSLFRNTLHF. CDR3 coding DNA: TGTGCCAGCAGCTTATTTCGGAATACCCTCCACTTT.

The CDR3 region is CASSLVGLAGTDTQYF. CDR3 DNA sequence: TGTGCCAGCAGCTTGGTGGGACTAGCGGGCACAGATACGCAGTATTTT. The chain employs TRBV5-4 and TRBJ2-3, with TRBD2 matching 11 bases. Germline assignment: CDR1 SGHNT and CDR2 YYREEE (reference sequence). The V segment lost 0 bases and the J segment 1 base; nucleotides outside the gene matches: 1. CDR3 length: 16 amino acids.

The chain uses TRBV5-6 and TRBJ1-6, with 9 bases lining up with TRBD1. Trimming cost V 4 bases and J 7 bases; bases outside gene matches: 3. The CDR3 contains 14 residues. Germline V lookup: CDR1 SGHDT, CDR2 YYEEEE. CDR3 DNA: TGTGCCAGCAGCCAGGACAGGGGAAATTCACCCCTCCACTTT. Translated: CASSQDRGNSPLHF.

The rearrangement links TRBV15 to TRBJ2-3; 7 positions match TRBD2. CDR1 and CDR2 (germline): LNHNV, YYDKDF (reference sequence). The CDR3 has 15 amino acids. V shed 2 bases and J 2 bases; nucleotides not matched to a gene: 4. CDR3 DNA: TGTGCCACCAGCAGAAGCGGGGTGTACACAGATACGCAGTATTTT. Translating it yields CATSRSGVYTDTQYF.

Written as DNA, the CDR3 is TGCAGCGTTGATATTTCAGATGGGGCCAACGTCCTGACTTTC. As protein: CSVDISDGANVLTF. The V call is TRBV29-1, the J call TRBJ2-6; D gene ambiguous. CDR1 and CDR2 (germline): SQVTM, ANQGSEA. The CDR3 runs 14 residues. Trimming removed 3 bases from V and 3 bases from J, with 9 bases in between.

The CDR3 protein is CASITTEQETQYF. The DNA for the CDR3 is TGTGCCAGCATCACGACAGAGCAAGAGACCCAGTACTTC. The chain joins TRBV2 to TRBJ2-5; a possible D gene is TRBD1 (5 bases). With 7 bases removed from V and 2 bases from J, the gap between germline ends came to 11 bases. The CDR3 contains 13 residues. CDR1 SNHLY and CDR2 FYNNEI come from the germline V gene.

V usage is TRBV24-1 and J usage is TRBJ2-5, with D perhaps matching TRBD1 (6 bases). Germline V lookup: CDR1 KGHDR, CDR2 SFDVKD. The V gene lost 4 bases and the J gene lost 1 base, with 6 bases spanning the gap. The CDR3 covers 13 residues. CDR3: CATSEGAQETQYF. The CDR3 nucleotides read TGTGCCACCAGTGAGGGGGCCCAAGAGACCCAGTACTTC.

The rearrangement joins TRBV23-1 to TRBJ2-1; D remains ambiguous. TRBV23-1 is an ORF; its function is uncertain. This CDR3 comprises 13 residues. V was clipped by 3 bases and J by 9 bases, with 12 bases between them. The CDR3 DNA sequence: TGCGCCAGCAGTCACCCCGACTCGGCTGAGCAGTTCTTC. Amino acid sequence: CASSHPDSAEQFF.

The rearrangement joins TRBV7-2 to TRBJ2-1, with unresolved D. CDR3 length: 11 residues. CDR1 is SGHTA, CDR2 FQGNSA, per germline. V was trimmed by 5 bases and J by 3 bases, leaving 2 bases between them. The CDR3 DNA reads as TGTGCCAGCAGCATCTACAATGAGCAGTTCTTC. Translation: CASSIYNEQFF.